The 18 T cell receptor beta chains in this list originate from one sample, sequenced in a study of blood T cell repertoires in COVID-19. The assay was immunoSEQ multiplex PCR, and TCRdb's table has in-frame clones only and misses some. The repertoire holds about 300,000 clones, with around 92% as singletons. Material: peripheral blood. All receptors derive from a woman younger than 45 with COVID-19, enrolled during active disease.

The chain has TRBV9 and TRBJ1-2; D remains ambiguous. V was trimmed by 4 bases and J by 4 bases, leaving 11 bases between them. CDR1 is SGDLS, CDR2 YYNGEE, per germline. CDR3 length: 13 amino acids. CDR3 loop: CASSPGQFYGYTF. DNA of the CDR3: TGTGCCAGCAGCCCAGGCCAGTTCTATGGCTACACCTTC.

The chain links TRBV10-2 to TRBJ1-3; D perhaps matches TRBD1 (6 bases). This CDR3 has 14 residues. Per germline, CDR1 WSHSY and CDR2 SAAADI. Trimming took off 8 bases at V and 0 bases at J, with 11 bases between the two ends. Here the CDR3 DNA reads TGCGCCAGCGGGGGCCCCAGCTCTGGAAACACCATATATTTT. As protein: CASGGPSSGNTIYF.

This clone was counted only a few times. The chain is built from TRBV2 and TRBJ1-1; D gene uncertain. The CDR3 length is 13 residues. Germline CDR1 SNHLY, CDR2 FYNNEI. Trimming removed 2 bases from V and 0 bases from J, with 4 bases in between. The CDR3 loop reads CASSESVNTEAFF. The CDR3 bases are TGTGCCAGCAGTGAATCCGTGAACACTGAAGCTTTCTTT. The variable domain in full, completed from reference TRBV2 and TRBJ1-1, reads EPEVTQTPSHQVTQMGQEVILRCVPISNHLYFYWYRQILGQKVEFLVSFYNNEISEKSEIFDDQFSVERPDGSNFTLKIRSTKLEDSAMYFCASSESVNTEAFFGQGTRLTVV.

The chain couples TRBV6-4 to TRBJ2-3; TRBD2 matches at 11 bases. Germline V gene sequence: CDR1 MRHNA, CDR2 SNTAGT. With 5 bases clipped from V and 2 bases from J, the junction kept 3 bases outside the gene matches. The CDR3 consists of 15 residues. CDR3 in DNA: TGTGCCAGCAGTTTACTAGCGGGGGCCACAGATACGCAGTATTTT. Residues: CASSLLAGATDTQYF.

The sample holds one count of this clone. The chain links TRBV6-2 or TRBV6-3 to TRBJ2-3; 7 bases line up with TRBD2. Trimming at V came to 2 bases and at J to 0 bases, leaving 14 bases not matched to a gene. The germline CDR1 and CDR2 sequences are MNHEY and SVGEGT. There are 19 residues in the CDR3. The CDR3 DNA reads as TGTGCCAGCAGTTACCCGGGGGGACTACATACCGGTAGCACAGATACGCAGTATTTT. It codes for CASSYPGGLHTGSTDTQYF.

This chain connects TRBV18 to TRBJ1-1; 7 bases map to TRBD1. The germline V gene encodes CDR1 KGHSH and CDR2 LQKENI. The ends lost 4 bases at V and 7 bases at J; junction bases unmatched: 3. The CDR3 is 12 residues long. The CDR3 region has the DNA TGTGCCAGCTCACGACAGGGTTTTGAAGCTTTCTTT. Encoded protein: CASSRQGFEAFF. The whole variable domain, remainder taken from reference TRBV18 and TRBJ1-1, is NAGVMQNPRHLVRRRGQEARLRCSPMKGHSHVYWYRQLPEEGLKFMVYLQKENIIDESGMPKERFSAEFPKEGPSILRIQQVVRGDSAAYFCASSRQGFEAFFGQGTRLTVV.

The V gene is TRBV4-1, the J gene TRBJ1-1; 7 bases are a match to TRBD1. Trimming at V came to 4 bases and at J to 0 bases, leaving 11 bases not matched to a gene. CDR3 length: 17 amino acids. Germline lookup yields CDR1 MGHRA and CDR2 YSYEKL. Here the CDR3 DNA reads TGCGCCAGCAGCCGGCAGACAGGGCGAGACATGAACACTGAAGCTTTCTTT. Translated, it gives CASSRQTGRDMNTEAFF.

V gene TRBV2 combines with J gene TRBJ2-5; 7 bases line up with TRBD1. Trimming cost V 5 bases and J 1 base; bases outside gene matches: 7. The CDR3 totals 15 residues. Germline V gene sequence: CDR1 SNHLY, CDR2 FYNNEI. CDR3 coding DNA: TGTGCCAGCAGTATGGGACAGCAATTCCAAGAGACCCAGTACTTC. This sequence encodes CASSMGQQFQETQYF.

The CDR3 DNA is TGTGCCAGCAGCGTAACTGGAGATGCGAAAGGCGACTCTGGAAACACCATATATTTT. Amino acids: CASSVTGDAKGDSGNTIYF. The rearrangement links TRBV9 to TRBJ1-3; D ambiguous. CDR1 SGDLS and CDR2 YYNGEE come from the germline V gene. The CDR3 sequence is 19 residues long. Trimming removed 1 base from V and 0 bases from J, with 20 bases in between. The variable domain in full, with the rest retrieved from reference TRBV9 and TRBJ1-3, is DSGVTQTPKHLITATGQRVTLRCSPRSGDLSVYWYQQSLDQGLQFLIQYYNGEERAKGNILERFSAQQFPDLHSELNLSSLELGDSALYFCASSVTGDAKGDSGNTIYFGEGSWLTVV.

The chain employs TRBV19 and TRBJ1-5; D ambiguous. The length of the CDR3 is 13 residues. Germline loops: CDR1 LNHDA, CDR2 SQIVND (reference sequence). V was trimmed by 5 bases and J by 0 bases, leaving 5 bases between them. CDR3 sequence: CASSYGSNQPQHF. CDR3 coding DNA: TGTGCCAGTAGTTACGGTAGCAATCAGCCCCAGCATTTT. Complete variable domain (other parts from reference TRBV19 and TRBJ1-5): DGGITQSPKYLFRKEGQNVTLSCEQNLNHDAMYWYRQDPGQGLRLIYYSQIVNDFQKGDIAEGYSVSREKKESFPLTVTSAQKNPTAFYLCASSYGSNQPQHFGDGTRLSIL.

The V gene is TRBV6-1, the J gene TRBJ1-5, with D unresolved. Trimming pared 0 bases from V and 5 bases from J, leaving 8 bases between. The CDR3 runs to 14 residues. The germline gives CDR1 MNHNS, CDR2 SASEGT. CDR3 coding DNA: TGTGCCAGCAGTGAAGCGCAGATGGATCAGCCCCAGCATTTT. Translating it yields CASSEAQMDQPQHF.

The CDR3 DNA reads as TGTGCCTGGAGTCCGGGACAGGGATGGTTTCAGCCCCAGCATTTT. Translation: CAWSPGQGWFQPQHF. The V gene is TRBV30, the J gene TRBJ1-5, with 9 bases identical to TRBD1. The CDR3 has 15 residues. Germline V gene sequence: CDR1 GTSNPN, CDR2 SVGIG (reference sequence). Trimming cost V 2 bases and J 6 bases; bases outside gene matches: 8.

This clone was seen a few times. DNA for the CDR3: TGTGCCAGCAGCTCTGACAGCCTATATGGCTACACCTTC. It is translated as CASSSDSLYGYTF. The J gene is TRBJ1-2, the V gene TRBV5-4; D might be TRBD1 (5 bases). The CDR3 is 13 amino acids. V shed 3 bases and J shed 5 bases, with 11 bases lying between them. Germline CDR1 reads SGHNT; CDR2 reads YYREEE (reference sequence). The whole variable domain, filled in from reference TRBV5-4 and TRBJ1-2, reads ETGVTQSPTHLIKTRGQQVTLRCSSQSGHNTVSWYQQALGQGPQFIFQYYREEENGRGNFPPRFSGLQFPNYSSELNVNALELDDSALYLCASSSDSLYGYTFGSGTRLTVV.

The genes are TRBV7-9 and TRBJ2-5; possible D gene TRBD2, 5 bases. V lost 5 bases to trimming and J lost 5 bases, with 15 bases between them. The CDR3 has 14 amino acids. The germline gives CDR1 SEHNR, CDR2 FQNEAQ (reference sequence). This chain's CDR3 is CASSSEGRRETQYF. As DNA, the CDR3 is TGTGCCAGCAGCAGTGAGGGCCGGCGGGAGACCCAGTACTTC. Based on the CDR3 plus reference TRBV7-9 and TRBJ2-5, the full variable domain is DTGVSQNPRHKITKRGQNVTFRCDPISEHNRLYWYRQTLGQGPEFLTYFQNEAQLEKSRLLSDRFSAERPKGSFSTLEIQRTEQGDSAMYLCASSSEGRRETQYFGPGTRLLVL.

This rearrangement joins TRBV6-5 to TRBJ1-4, with TRBD1 matching over 8 bases. V shed 8 bases, J shed 5 bases, and the junction held 7 bases outside the gene matches. This CDR3 is built from 14 residues. CDR1 and CDR2 from the germline V gene are MNHEY and SVGAGI. In DNA, the CDR3 is TGTGCCAGCGGACCAGGGGGCGGCAATGAAAAACTGTTTTTT. Amino acids: CASGPGGGNEKLFF.

The genes are TRBV7-6 and TRBJ2-5, with TRBD2 matching 11 bases. The CDR3 is made up of 14 amino acids. With 5 bases clipped from V and 3 bases from J, the junction kept 2 bases outside the gene matches. The germline gives CDR1 SGHVS, CDR2 FNYEAQ. The CDR3 DNA sequence: TGTGCCAGCAGCAATAGCGGGGGGGAAGAGACCCAGTACTTC. This gives the protein CASSNSGGEETQYF. The full variable domain, its missing parts supplied by reference TRBV7-6 and TRBJ2-5, is GAGVSQSPRYKVTKRGQDVALRCDPISGHVSLYWYRQALGQGPEFLTYFNYEAQQDKSGLPNDRFSAERPEGSISTLTIQRTEQRDSAMYRCASSNSGGEETQYFGPGTRLLVL.

The rearrangement joins TRBV5-1 to TRBJ2-5, with D maybe TRBD2 (5 bases). Trimming cost V 4 bases and J 5 bases, with 21 bases left between them. The CDR3 runs to 16 residues. Germline CDR1 reads SGHRS; CDR2 reads YFSETQ. The CDR3, as DNA: TGCGCCAGCAGCCCGGGGTGGGGTGGAAGGTCGGAGACCCAGTACTTC. This encodes CASSPGWGGRSETQYF.

The genes are TRBV20-1 and TRBJ2-7; 10 positions match TRBD2. Looked up from germline, CDR1 is DFQATT and CDR2 is SNEGSKA (reference sequence). The CDR3 length is 13 residues. Trimming took 3 bases from V and 4 from J; bases not matched to a gene: 3. CDR3 in DNA: TGCAGTGCTAGTAGCGGGGGGCGGTACGAGCAGTACTTC. Translation: CSASSGGRYEQYF.